Shown below are 24 T cell receptor beta chains from a single sample sequenced in a study of technical replicates of blood from a handful of donors. Some clones are missing from TCRdb's copy, which holds only in-frame ones; the method was immunoSEQ multiplex PCR. The sample lists 65,000 to 85,000 clones; 95% to 98% were seen once. What was sequenced was T cells isolated from PBMCs. These receptors originate from a human donor in good health.

The CDR3 DNA follows: TGTGCAGCTGACAGGGTCGCCTACAATGAGCAGTTCTTC. Translating gives CAADRVAYNEQFF. This chain connects TRBV2 to TRBJ2-1; TRBD1 agrees at 7 bases. The CDR3 consists of 13 residues. Germline CDR1 is SNHLY and CDR2 is FYNNEI.

The chain joins TRBV28 to TRBJ2-7; the D gene is possibly TRBD2 (6 bases). The V gene's germline CDR1 is MDHEN and CDR2 SYDVKM. Trimming removed 2 bases at V and 1 base at J, with 18 bases between. The CDR3 sequence is 17 residues long. CDR3 nucleotide sequence: TGTGCCAGCAGTTTAATGAGGAGGGCAAGAGAATCCTACGAGCAGTACTTC. Encoded protein: CASSLMRRARESYEQYF.

The genes are TRBV5-1 and TRBJ2-2, with 8 bases that match TRBD2. CDR1 is SGHRS, CDR2 YFSETQ, per germline. CDR3 size: 14 residues. Trimming took 4 bases from V and 6 from J; bases not matched to a gene: 5. The DNA of the CDR3 is TGCGCCAGCAGCCTCAGCGGGAGTCCCGGGGAGCTGTTTTTT. It is translated as CASSLSGSPGELFF.

The chain joins TRBV5-4 to TRBJ2-4; perhaps TRBD2 as D (6 bases). V was cut by 2 bases and J by 8 bases, with 14 bases left in between. There are 14 residues in the CDR3. Germline V gene sequence: CDR1 SGHNT, CDR2 YYREEE (reference sequence). The chain's CDR3 is CASSFFGSEDIQYF. In DNA form, the CDR3 reads TGTGCCAGCAGCTTCTTCGGGAGTGAGGACATTCAGTACTTC.

This sequence joins TRBV29-1 and TRBJ2-1; D remains ambiguous. V was shortened by 4 bases and J by 1 base, with 11 bases between the two germline ends. From germline, CDR1 is SQVTM and CDR2 ANQGSEA. CDR3 size: 14 residues. The CDR3 DNA is TGCAGCGTTGTCCCTTTCGAGTCCTACAATGAGCAGTTCTTC. This translates into CSVVPFESYNEQFF.

The V and J genes are TRBV9 and TRBJ2-1; unclear D gene. The CDR3 runs to 16 residues. CDR1 SGDLS and CDR2 YYNGEE come from the germline V gene. V was pared by 0 bases and J by 5 bases, with 15 bases between. CDR3 nucleotides: TGTGCCAGCAGCGTAGGTGCGAATCCAACCAACAATGAGCAGTTCTTC. This codes for CASSVGANPTNNEQFF.

V gene TRBV5-1 combines with J gene TRBJ2-7; 11 bases match TRBD2. CDR1 and CDR2 (germline): SGHRS, YFSETQ. CDR3 length: 17 amino acids. V shed 2 bases and J 0 bases; nucleotides not matched to a gene: 7. The CDR3, as DNA: TGCGCCAGCAGCTTAGGGGGACTAGCGGATGCCTCCTACGAGCAGTACTTC. Encoded protein: CASSLGGLADASYEQYF.

The CDR3 loop reads CASSLAGQGYTEAFF. In DNA, the CDR3 is TGTGCCAGCAGCTTAGCGGGACAGGGATACACTGAAGCTTTCTTT. This chain connects TRBV7-9 to TRBJ1-1; 9 bases map to TRBD1. The ends lost 0 bases at V and 3 bases at J; junction bases unmatched: 2. The germline gives CDR1 SEHNR, CDR2 FQNEAQ (reference sequence). This CDR3 comprises 15 residues.

The chain carries TRBV5-1 and TRBJ2-7; 7 bases agree with TRBD2. This CDR3 is built from 15 residues. V lost 0 bases, J lost 0 bases, and 3 bases stayed unmatched. Germline V gene lookup returns CDR1 SGHRS and CDR2 YFSETQ. The CDR3: CASSLGRGDSYEQYF. The CDR3 DNA reads TGCGCCAGCAGCTTGGGTCGGGGGGACTCCTACGAGCAGTACTTC.

The V gene is TRBV5-1, the J gene TRBJ2-5; the match to TRBD2 covers 8 bases. Germline V gene lookup returns CDR1 SGHRS and CDR2 YFSETQ. This CDR3 contains 14 residues. With V trimmed by 1 base and J by 4 bases, 3 bases remained unmatched. As DNA, the CDR3 is TGCGCCAGCAGCTTGTCGGGGACTAGAGAGACCCAGTACTTC. It codes for CASSLSGTRETQYF.

The count of this clone is one. V gene TRBV20-1 combines with J gene TRBJ2-5; D is uncertain. The V gene's germline CDR1 is DFQATT and CDR2 SNEGSKA (reference sequence). Trimming stripped 3 bases from V and 4 bases from J, with 3 bases between. This CDR3 has 10 residues. The CDR3 region has the DNA TGCAGTGCTAGCTTAGAGACCCAGTACTTC. Its translation: CSASLETQYF.

The gene calls are TRBV7-9 and TRBJ2-5, with 7 positions matching TRBD1. The CDR3 has 15 residues. J gave up 0 bases and V 4 bases, and 5 bases lay outside the gene matches. Germline lookup yields CDR1 SEHNR and CDR2 FQNEAQ (reference sequence). The DNA of the CDR3 is TGTGCCAGCAGCTCAGACAGGGATTACCAAGAGACCCAGTACTTC. It yields the protein CASSSDRDYQETQYF.

The table lists this clone with a count of one. The rearrangement links TRBV28 to TRBJ2-5; D unclear. The ends were cut back, 4 bases at V and 3 bases at J, with 6 bases in the middle. The CDR3 spans 12 residues. CDR1 and CDR2 (germline): MDHEN, SYDVKM. In DNA, the CDR3 is TGTGCCAGCAGTTCAGAAAAAGAGACCCAGTACTTC. This encodes CASSSEKETQYF.

The chain carries TRBV9 and TRBJ1-1; 9 bases match TRBD1. Germline V gives CDR1 SGDLS, CDR2 YYNGEE. This CDR3 is built from 15 residues. Germline trimming cut 4 bases from V and 10 bases from J; bases unmatched to any gene: 14. The CDR3 DNA reads TGTGCCAGCAGCCCACCGGCCGACCGGACAGGGGCAGCTTTCTTT. Encoded protein: CASSPPADRTGAAFF. Drawing the rest from reference TRBV9 and TRBJ1-1, the complete variable domain is DSGVTQTPKHLITATGQRVTLRCSPRSGDLSVYWYQQSLDQGLQFLIQYYNGEERAKGNILERFSAQQFPDLHSELNLSSLELGDSALYFCASSPPADRTGAAFFGQGTRLTVV.

The rearrangement uses TRBV11-2 and TRBJ2-1; 7 bases are a match to TRBD2. The CDR3 loop spans 14 amino acids. Germline CDR1 SGHAT, CDR2 FQNNGV. Trimming removed 5 bases from V and 9 bases from J; junction bases left unmatched: 10. CDR3 sequence: CASSPGRELLEQFF. The CDR3 bases are TGTGCCAGCAGCCCAGGGCGGGAGTTACTTGAGCAGTTCTTC.

The chain combines TRBV27 with TRBJ1-2, with a tentative D call TRBD1 (6 bases). From germline, CDR1 is MNHEY and CDR2 SMNVEV (reference sequence). The CDR3 loop spans 15 amino acids. The V end was cut by 7 bases, the J end by 5 bases, with 20 bases between. As DNA, the CDR3 is TGTGCCAGCACCATGATCTCAGGGGAGAAATATGGCTACACCTTC. This gives the protein CASTMISGEKYGYTF.

The chain uses TRBV13 and TRBJ1-2; TRBD1 matches at 8 bases. Germline-derived CDR1 and CDR2 are PRHDT and FYEKMQ (reference sequence). This CDR3 is 15 amino acids long. J lost 0 bases, V lost 5 bases, and 5 bases had no gene match. This CDR3 is CASSPGTGSNYGYTF. In nucleotides, the CDR3 is TGTGCCAGCAGCCCAGGGACAGGCTCTAACTATGGCTACACCTTC.

V usage is TRBV7-6 and J usage is TRBJ2-5; the match to TRBD2 covers 7 bases. This CDR3 spans 16 amino acids. V lost 8 bases, J lost 1 base, and 13 bases stayed unmatched. Germline V gene data show CDR1 as SGHVS and CDR2 as FNYEAQ. The CDR3 DNA follows: TGTGCCAGCGTACAAAGCTGGGGAGGGGCCCAAGAGACCCAGTACTTC. Encoded protein: CASVQSWGGAQETQYF.

The chain employs TRBV7-2 and TRBJ2-7; TRBD2 matches 11 bases. With 3 bases clipped from V and 3 bases from J, the junction kept 7 bases outside the gene matches. Looked up from germline, CDR1 is SGHTA and CDR2 is FQGNSA. This CDR3 comprises 16 residues. The DNA of the CDR3 is TGTGCCAGCAGCTTGATGGGACTAGCGGAACTCTACGAGCAGTACTTC. This encodes CASSLMGLAELYEQYF.

The V and J genes are TRBV5-1 and TRBJ2-2; the match to TRBD2 covers 7 bases. V trimming: 3 bases; J trimming: 7 bases; junction bases outside the gene matches: 3. Germline lookup yields CDR1 SGHRS and CDR2 YFSETQ. This CDR3 has 13 amino acids. CDR3 in DNA: TGCGCCAGCAGCTGGGGGGGTGACGGGGAGCTGTTTTTT. The encoded protein is CASSWGGDGELFF.

The V call is TRBV4-2, the J call TRBJ1-3; 7 bases are a match to TRBD1. CDR1 is LGHNA and CDR2 is YNFKEQ in the germline V gene. The CDR3 covers 17 residues. Unmatched junction bases numbered 7, after V lost 2 bases and J lost 0 bases. In DNA form, the CDR3 reads TGTGCCAGCAGCCAATCCGCGGGACAGAACTCTGGAAACACCATATATTTT. Protein product: CASSQSAGQNSGNTIYF.

The V and J genes are TRBV27 and TRBJ1-1; maybe TRBD1 (6 bases). This CDR3 comprises 15 residues. Germline loops: CDR1 MNHEY, CDR2 SMNVEV (reference sequence). V lost 6 bases, J lost 1 base, and 15 bases lay in between. CDR3 in DNA: TGTGCCAGCAGAACCGGGACAATAAGGAACACTGAAGCTTTCTTT. This translates into CASRTGTIRNTEAFF.

The chain employs TRBV18 and TRBJ2-1, with TRBD2 matching over 10 bases. Trimming took 4 bases from V and 8 from J; bases not matched to a gene: 5. Germline CDR1 and CDR2: KGHSH and LQKENI. The CDR3 covers 14 residues. DNA of the CDR3: TGTGCCAGCTCACTAGCGGGAGGAAGCGATGAGCAGTTCTTC. Translating gives CASSLAGGSDEQFF. The full variable domain, completed using reference TRBV18 and TRBJ2-1, is NAGVMQNPRHLVRRRGQEARLRCSPMKGHSHVYWYRQLPEEGLKFMVYLQKENIIDESGMPKERFSAEFPKEGPSILRIQQVVRGDSAAYFCASSLAGGSDEQFFGPGTRLTVL.

The V gene is TRBV27, the J gene TRBJ1-5; maybe TRBD1 (5 bases). This CDR3 comprises 17 residues. Per the germline V gene, CDR1 is MNHEY and CDR2 is SMNVEV (reference sequence). Between the trimmed V and J ends, which lost 2 bases and 3 bases, there was a span of 17 bases. The CDR3 nucleotides read TGTGCCAGCAGTTTACTCGGGACTCTCACCAACAATCAGCCCCAGCATTTT. Translation gives CASSLLGTLTNNQPQHF.